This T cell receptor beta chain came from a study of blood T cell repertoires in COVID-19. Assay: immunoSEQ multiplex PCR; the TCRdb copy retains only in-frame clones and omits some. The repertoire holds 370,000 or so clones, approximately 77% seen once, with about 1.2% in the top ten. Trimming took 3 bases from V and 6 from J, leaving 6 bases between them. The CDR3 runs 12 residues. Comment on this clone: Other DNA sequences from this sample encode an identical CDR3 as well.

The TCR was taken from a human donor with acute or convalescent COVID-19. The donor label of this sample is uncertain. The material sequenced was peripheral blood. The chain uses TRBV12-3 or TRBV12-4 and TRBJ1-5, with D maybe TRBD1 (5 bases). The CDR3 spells CASSFGGQPQHF. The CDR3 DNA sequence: TGTGCCAGCAGTTTCGGGGGTCAGCCCCAGCATTTT.